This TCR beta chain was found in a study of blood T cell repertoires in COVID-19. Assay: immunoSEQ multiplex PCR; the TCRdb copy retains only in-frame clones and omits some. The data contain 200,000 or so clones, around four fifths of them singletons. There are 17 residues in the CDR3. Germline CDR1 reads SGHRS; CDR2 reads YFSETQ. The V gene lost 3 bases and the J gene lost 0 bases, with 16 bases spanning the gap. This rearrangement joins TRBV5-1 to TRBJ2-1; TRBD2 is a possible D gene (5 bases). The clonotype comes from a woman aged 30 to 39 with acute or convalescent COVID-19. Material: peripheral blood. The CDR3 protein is CASSSGGLLSSYNEQFF. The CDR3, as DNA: TGCGCCAGCAGCTCCGGAGGCCTCCTGAGCTCCTACAATGAGCAGTTCTTC.